These 3 T cell receptor beta chains share one sample of origin, sequenced in a study of lymphopenia after photon versus proton radiotherapy. Profiling relied on immunoSEQ multiplex PCR, and the TCRdb table lists in-frame clones only, not all of them. Among roughly 23,000 clones, 85% to 90% were seen once, and the ten largest hold roughly 11%. Material: peripheral blood, obtained from a patient treated with proton-based radiotherapy. These receptors were collected from a man older than 75 with esophageal cancer.

CDR3 bases: TGTGCCAGCAGCTTAGTCGGGGGCTCGGGTTTCTACAATGAGCAGTTCTTC. This sequence encodes CASSLVGGSGFYNEQFF. The rearrangement uses TRBV7-9 and TRBJ2-1; perhaps D is TRBD1 or TRBD2 (6 bases each). The germline V gene encodes CDR1 SEHNR and CDR2 FQNEAQ (reference sequence). CDR3 size: 17 residues. V was trimmed by 1 base and J by 3 bases, leaving 16 bases between them. The entire variable domain, with the rest obtained from reference TRBV7-9 and TRBJ2-1, is as follows: DTGVSQNPRHKITKRGQNVTFRCDPISEHNRLYWYRQTLGQGPEFLTYFQNEAQLEKSRLLSDRFSAERPKGSFSTLEIQRTEQGDSAMYLCASSLVGGSGFYNEQFFGPGTRLTVL.

The gene calls are TRBV29-1 and TRBJ2-1, with 11 bases that match TRBD1. The CDR3 consists of 15 residues. Germline-derived CDR1 and CDR2 are SQVTM and ANQGSEA. The V segment lost 5 bases and the J segment 7 bases; nucleotides outside the gene matches: 10. The CDR3 loop reads CSVFGQGAMFNEQFF. For the CDR3, the DNA is TGCAGCGTTTTTGGACAGGGGGCAATGTTTAATGAGCAGTTCTTC.

J is TRBJ1-3 and V is TRBV9, with D unresolved. CDR3 length equals 15 residues. The V gene's germline CDR1 is SGDLS and CDR2 YYNGEE. V was pared by 4 bases and J by 0 bases, with 11 bases between. CDR3 loop: CASSPEGDSGNTIYF. The CDR3, as DNA: TGTGCCAGCAGCCCCGAGGGAGACTCTGGAAACACCATATATTTT. Drawing the rest from reference TRBV9 and TRBJ1-3, the complete variable domain is DSGVTQTPKHLITATGQRVTLRCSPRSGDLSVYWYQQSLDQGLQFLIQYYNGEERAKGNILERFSAQQFPDLHSELNLSSLELGDSALYFCASSPEGDSGNTIYFGEGSWLTVV.